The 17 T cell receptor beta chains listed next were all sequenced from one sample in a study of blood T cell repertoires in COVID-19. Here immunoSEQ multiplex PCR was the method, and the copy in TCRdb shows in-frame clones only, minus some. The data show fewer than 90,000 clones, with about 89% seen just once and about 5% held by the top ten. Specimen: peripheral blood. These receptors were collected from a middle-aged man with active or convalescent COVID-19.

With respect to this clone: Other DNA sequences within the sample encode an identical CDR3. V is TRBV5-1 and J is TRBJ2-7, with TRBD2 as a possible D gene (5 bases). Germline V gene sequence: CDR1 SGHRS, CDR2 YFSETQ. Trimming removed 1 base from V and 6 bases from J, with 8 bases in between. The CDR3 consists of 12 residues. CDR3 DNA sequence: TGCGCCAGCAGCTTGCAAGGGAGCGAGCAGTACTTC. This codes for CASSLQGSEQYF.

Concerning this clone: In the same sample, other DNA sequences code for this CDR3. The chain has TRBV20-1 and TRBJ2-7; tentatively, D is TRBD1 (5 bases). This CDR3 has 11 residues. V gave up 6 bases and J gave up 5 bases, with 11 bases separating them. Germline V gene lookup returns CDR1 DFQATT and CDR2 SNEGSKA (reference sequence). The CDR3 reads CSARSGHEQYV. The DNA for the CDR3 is TGCAGTGCGAGGTCAGGGCACGAGCAGTACGTC.

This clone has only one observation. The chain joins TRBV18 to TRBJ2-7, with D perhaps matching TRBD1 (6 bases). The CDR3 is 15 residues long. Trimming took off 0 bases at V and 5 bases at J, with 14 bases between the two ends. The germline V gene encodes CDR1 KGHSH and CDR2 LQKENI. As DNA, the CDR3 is TGTGCCAGCTCACCACCTAATACAGGGTTTGACGAGCAGTACTTC. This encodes CASSPPNTGFDEQYF.

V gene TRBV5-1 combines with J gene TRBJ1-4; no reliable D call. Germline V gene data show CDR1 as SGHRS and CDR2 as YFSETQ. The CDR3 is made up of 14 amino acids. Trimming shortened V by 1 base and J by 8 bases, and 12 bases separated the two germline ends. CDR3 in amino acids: CASSLSSLAEKLFF. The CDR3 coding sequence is TGCGCCAGCAGCTTGAGTTCGTTGGCCGAAAAACTGTTTTTT.

The CDR3 DNA reads as TGTGCCAGCAGCTTGGGACAGACGAACACCGGGGAGCTGTTTTTT. The encoded protein is CASSLGQTNTGELFF. V and J are TRBV7-9 and TRBJ2-2; 7 positions agree with TRBD1. The CDR3 is 15 residues long. V lost 3 bases and J lost 0; bases outside the gene matches: 1. Germline V gene sequence: CDR1 SEHNR, CDR2 FQNEAQ (reference sequence).

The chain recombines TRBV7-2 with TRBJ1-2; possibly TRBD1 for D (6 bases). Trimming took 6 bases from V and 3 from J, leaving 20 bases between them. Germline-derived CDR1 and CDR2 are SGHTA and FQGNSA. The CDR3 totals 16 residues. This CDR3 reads CASRTGGGGSDYGYTF. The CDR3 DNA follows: TGTGCCAGCAGGACCGGAGGGGGGGGTTCTGACTATGGCTACACCTTC.

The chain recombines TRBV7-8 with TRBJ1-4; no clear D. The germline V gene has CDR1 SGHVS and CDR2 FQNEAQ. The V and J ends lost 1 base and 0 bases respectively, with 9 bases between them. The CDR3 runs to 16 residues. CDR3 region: CASSLGSTATNEKLFF. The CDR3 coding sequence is TGTGCCAGCAGCTTAGGTTCCACTGCAACTAATGAAAAACTGTTTTTT.

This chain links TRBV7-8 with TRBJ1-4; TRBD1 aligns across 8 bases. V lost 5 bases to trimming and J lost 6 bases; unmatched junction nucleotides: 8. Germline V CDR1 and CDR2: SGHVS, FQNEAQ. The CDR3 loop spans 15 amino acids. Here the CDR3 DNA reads TGTGCCAGCAGCCAGAGGCGGACAGGGTATGAAAAACTGTTTTTT. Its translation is CASSQRRTGYEKLFF.

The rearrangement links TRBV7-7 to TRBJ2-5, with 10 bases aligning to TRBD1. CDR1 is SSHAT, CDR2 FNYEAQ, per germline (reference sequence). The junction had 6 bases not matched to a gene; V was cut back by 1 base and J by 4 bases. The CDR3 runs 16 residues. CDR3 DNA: TGTGCCAGCAGCTTAGGACAGGGGGCTTTAGGAGAGACCCAGTACTTC. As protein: CASSLGQGALGETQYF.

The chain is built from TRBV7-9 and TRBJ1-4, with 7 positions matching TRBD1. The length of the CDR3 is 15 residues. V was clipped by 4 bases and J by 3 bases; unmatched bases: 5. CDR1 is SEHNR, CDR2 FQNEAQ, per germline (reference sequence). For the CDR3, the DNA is TGTGCCAGCAGCTCCGGGACAGATTCTAATGAAAAACTGTTTTTT. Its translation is CASSSGTDSNEKLFF.

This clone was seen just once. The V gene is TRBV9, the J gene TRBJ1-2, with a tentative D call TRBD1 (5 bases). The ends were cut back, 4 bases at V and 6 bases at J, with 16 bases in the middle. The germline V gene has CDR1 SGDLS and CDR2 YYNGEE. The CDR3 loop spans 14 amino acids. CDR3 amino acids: CASSSGRAGNGYTF. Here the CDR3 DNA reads TGTGCCAGCAGCTCAGGAAGGGCAGGGAATGGCTACACCTTC.

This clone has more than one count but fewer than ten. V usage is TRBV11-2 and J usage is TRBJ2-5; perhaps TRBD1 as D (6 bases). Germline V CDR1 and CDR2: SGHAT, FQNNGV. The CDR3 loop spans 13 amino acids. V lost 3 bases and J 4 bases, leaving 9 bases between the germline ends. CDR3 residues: CASSFTGPETQYF. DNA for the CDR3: TGTGCCAGCAGCTTTACAGGGCCAGAGACCCAGTACTTC.

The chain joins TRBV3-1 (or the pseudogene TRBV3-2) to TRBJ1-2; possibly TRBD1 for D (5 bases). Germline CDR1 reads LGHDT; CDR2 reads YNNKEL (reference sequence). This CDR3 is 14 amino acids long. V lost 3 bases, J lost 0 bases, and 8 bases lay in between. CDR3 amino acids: CASSHQGTNYGYTF. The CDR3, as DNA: TGTGCCAGCAGCCACCAGGGTACTAACTATGGCTACACCTTC.

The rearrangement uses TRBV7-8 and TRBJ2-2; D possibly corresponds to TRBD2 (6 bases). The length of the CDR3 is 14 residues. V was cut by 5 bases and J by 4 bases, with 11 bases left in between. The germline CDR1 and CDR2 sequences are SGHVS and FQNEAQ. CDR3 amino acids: CASSPGTSTGELFF. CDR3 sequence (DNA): TGTGCCAGCAGCCCCGGGACTTCCACCGGGGAGCTGTTTTTT.

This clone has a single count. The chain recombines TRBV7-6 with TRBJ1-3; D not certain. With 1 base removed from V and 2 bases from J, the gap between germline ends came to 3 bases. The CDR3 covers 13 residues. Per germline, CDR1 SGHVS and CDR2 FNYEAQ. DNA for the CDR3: TGTGCCAGCAGCTTAGAGCCTGGAAACACCATATATTTT. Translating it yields CASSLEPGNTIYF.

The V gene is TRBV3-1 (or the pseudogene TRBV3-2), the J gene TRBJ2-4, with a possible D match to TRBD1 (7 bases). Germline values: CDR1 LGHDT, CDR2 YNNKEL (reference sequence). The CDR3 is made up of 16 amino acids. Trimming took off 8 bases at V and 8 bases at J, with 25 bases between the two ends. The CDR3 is CASSPRSGGQGDIQYF. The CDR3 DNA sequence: TGTGCCAGCTCGCCAAGGAGTGGGGGGCAGGGGGACATTCAGTACTTC.

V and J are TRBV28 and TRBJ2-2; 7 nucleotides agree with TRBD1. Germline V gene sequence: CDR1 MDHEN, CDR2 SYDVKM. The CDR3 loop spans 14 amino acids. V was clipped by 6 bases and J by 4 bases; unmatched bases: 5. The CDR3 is CASRRNRGTGELFF. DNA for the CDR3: TGTGCCAGCAGACGGAACAGGGGCACCGGGGAGCTGTTTTTT.